These 16 T cell receptor beta chains were all obtained from the same sample, sequenced in a study of blood T cell repertoires in COVID-19. Clones were read by immunoSEQ multiplex PCR, and TCRdb kept only the in-frame ones, dropping some. The repertoire holds about 190,000 clones, with about 81% as singletons. What was sequenced was peripheral blood. The receptors shown here come from a man younger than 45 with active or convalescent COVID-19.

This sequence joins TRBV5-1 and TRBJ2-6; 8 bases fit TRBD1. J gave up 2 bases and V 0 bases, and 10 bases lay outside the gene matches. Germline V CDR1 and CDR2: SGHRS, YFSETQ. The CDR3 has 19 amino acids. The CDR3 DNA reads as TGCGCCAGCAGCTTGGATCCAGGGGGCCCAGGAACTGGGGCCAACGTCCTGACTTTC. It translates to CASSLDPGGPGTGANVLTF.

This sequence joins TRBV14 and TRBJ2-7; 9 bases agree with TRBD1. CDR1 and CDR2 from the germline V gene are SGHDN and FVKESK. Trimming took 1 base from V and 3 from J; bases not matched to a gene: 7. There are 16 residues in the CDR3. The CDR3 protein is CASSQVTGQGVYEQYF. The DNA of the CDR3 is TGTGCCAGCAGCCAAGTCACGGGACAGGGAGTCTACGAGCAGTACTTC.

The V and J genes are TRBV29-1 and TRBJ2-1; 10 bases agree with TRBD2. The CDR3 consists of 18 residues. From germline, CDR1 is SQVTM and CDR2 ANQGSEA. The J segment lost 6 bases and the V segment lost 2 bases, leaving 16 bases of the junction unmatched. CDR3 sequence: CSVEWDGGQREGPNEQFF. DNA of the CDR3: TGCAGCGTTGAATGGGACGGCGGCCAGCGGGAGGGCCCCAATGAGCAGTTCTTC.

This clone was observed once. The V call is TRBV5-4, the J call TRBJ2-1, with D perhaps TRBD1 (6 bases). Per the germline V gene, CDR1 is SGHNT and CDR2 is YYREEE (reference sequence). V shed 0 bases and J shed 3 bases, with 10 bases lying between them. The CDR3 totals 15 residues. CDR3 DNA: TGTGCCAGCAGCTTGGATCAGGGGAACTACAATGAGCAGTTCTTC. It codes for CASSLDQGNYNEQFF.

The chain recombines TRBV3-1 (or the pseudogene TRBV3-2) with TRBJ2-6, with 7 bases aligning to TRBD1. CDR3 length: 15 residues. The germline gives CDR1 LGHDT, CDR2 YNNKEL (reference sequence). V gave up 4 bases and J gave up 2 bases; unmatched junction bases: 2. The CDR3 DNA reads TGTGCCAGCAGCCCCGACAGGGCTGGGGCCAACGTCCTGACTTTC. This sequence encodes CASSPDRAGANVLTF.

The chain recombines TRBV6-5 with TRBJ2-1; 7 nucleotides line up with TRBD1. Germline CDR1 and CDR2: MNHEY and SVGAGI. This CDR3 is built from 15 residues. V shed 6 bases and J 4 bases; nucleotides not matched to a gene: 9. CDR3 nucleotide sequence: TGTGCCAGCAGACCTAATTTGGGACAGTACAATGAGCAGTTCTTC. Protein: CASRPNLGQYNEQFF.

V gene TRBV10-2 combines with J gene TRBJ2-3; a weak D match, TRBD2 (5 bases). Trimming pared 4 bases from V and 2 bases from J, leaving 16 bases between. The CDR3 extends over 16 amino acids. The germline V gene encodes CDR1 WSHSY and CDR2 SAAADI. Here the CDR3 DNA reads TGCGCCAGCAGTGGTTATGAGGGAGTTGCCACAGATACGCAGTATTTT. Translation: CASSGYEGVATDTQYF.

This clone was observed a few times. The chain combines TRBV19 with TRBJ1-5; 9 bases match TRBD1. Germline V gene data show CDR1 as LNHDA and CDR2 as SQIVND (reference sequence). The CDR3 runs to 14 residues. The ends lost 3 bases at V and 4 bases at J; junction bases unmatched: 1. The CDR3 nucleotides are TGTGCCAGTAGTATCGGGACAGGGAATCAGCCCCAGCATTTT. This codes for CASSIGTGNQPQHF.

The genes are TRBV11-2 and TRBJ2-7; TRBD2 agrees at 7 bases. This CDR3 has 14 residues. The V segment lost 5 bases and the J segment 2 bases; nucleotides outside the gene matches: 6. Germline CDR1 reads SGHAT; CDR2 reads FQNNGV. CDR3 nucleotides: TGTGCCAGCAGCGTCGGGACTACGACCTACGAGCAGTACTTC. Residues: CASSVGTTTYEQYF.

CDR3 bases: TGTGCTAGTGAGGGGACTAGCGGACCCGGGACCCAGTACTTC. This encodes CASEGTSGPGTQYF. This chain uses TRBV12-5 with TRBJ2-5, with 11 bases fitting TRBD2. This CDR3 contains 14 residues. Trimming removed 7 bases from V and 7 bases from J; junction bases left unmatched: 8. From germline, CDR1 is LGHNT and CDR2 FRNRAP. The full variable domain, rest sourced from reference TRBV12-5 and TRBJ2-5, is DARVTQTPRHKVTEMGQEVTMRCQPILGHNTVFWYRQTMMQGLELLAYFRNRAPLDDSGMPKDRFSAEMPDATLATLKIQPSEPRDSAVYFCASEGTSGPGTQYFGPGTRLLVL.

The V call is TRBV7-2, the J call TRBJ1-2; D is unclear. This CDR3 is built from 14 residues. Germline loops: CDR1 SGHTA, CDR2 FQGNSA. The ends were cut back, 5 bases at V and 6 bases at J, with 16 bases in the middle. For the CDR3, the DNA is TGTGCCAGCAGCGCCTCCGGGGTACCCAATGGCTACACCTTC. Amino acid sequence: CASSASGVPNGYTF.

CDR3 residues: CASGKTTGAGNTIYF. DNA of the CDR3: TGTGCCAGCGGAAAAACGACAGGGGCTGGAAACACCATATATTTT. V usage is TRBV27 and J usage is TRBJ1-3; 8 bases line up with TRBD1. The CDR3 consists of 15 residues. Per the germline V gene, CDR1 is MNHEY and CDR2 is SMNVEV (reference sequence). J gave up 2 bases and V 8 bases, and 8 bases lay outside the gene matches.

This chain joins TRBV28 and TRBJ1-3, with 7 bases aligning to TRBD1. The CDR3 spans 18 residues. V shed 6 bases and J 3 bases; nucleotides not matched to a gene: 17. CDR1 is MDHEN, CDR2 SYDVKM, per germline. This CDR3 is CASRGEEQGRVFGNTIYF. The CDR3 DNA follows: TGTGCCAGCAGGGGGGAGGAACAGGGGCGGGTGTTTGGAAACACCATATATTTT.

The chain couples TRBV20-1 to TRBJ1-1; the D is unclear. Germline V gene data show CDR1 as DFQATT and CDR2 as SNEGSKA (reference sequence). The CDR3 runs 11 residues. Trimming took 2 bases from V and 7 from J, leaving 8 bases between them. CDR3 sequence: CSARLENEAFF. CDR3 nucleotides: TGCAGTGCTAGACTCGAGAATGAAGCTTTCTTT.

Concerning this clone: The identical CDR3 is also encoded by other nucleotide sequences in the sample. The chain combines TRBV18 with TRBJ1-5; TRBD1 matches at 8 bases. V dropped 3 bases and J dropped 5; count of bases not matched to a gene: 3. Germline loops: CDR1 KGHSH, CDR2 LQKENI. This CDR3 is 14 amino acids long. In DNA, the CDR3 is TGTGCCAGCTCACCGGACAGGGACCATCAGCCCCAGCATTTT. Encoded protein: CASSPDRDHQPQHF.

The CDR3 loop reads CASEGANTGELFF. The CDR3 coding sequence is TGTGCCAGTGAGGGGGCGAACACCGGGGAGCTGTTTTTT. V is TRBV19 and J is TRBJ2-2; TRBD1 is a possible D gene (6 bases). From germline, CDR1 is LNHDA and CDR2 SQIVND (reference sequence). The CDR3 is made up of 13 amino acids. Trimming removed 8 bases from V and 0 bases from J, with 7 bases in between.